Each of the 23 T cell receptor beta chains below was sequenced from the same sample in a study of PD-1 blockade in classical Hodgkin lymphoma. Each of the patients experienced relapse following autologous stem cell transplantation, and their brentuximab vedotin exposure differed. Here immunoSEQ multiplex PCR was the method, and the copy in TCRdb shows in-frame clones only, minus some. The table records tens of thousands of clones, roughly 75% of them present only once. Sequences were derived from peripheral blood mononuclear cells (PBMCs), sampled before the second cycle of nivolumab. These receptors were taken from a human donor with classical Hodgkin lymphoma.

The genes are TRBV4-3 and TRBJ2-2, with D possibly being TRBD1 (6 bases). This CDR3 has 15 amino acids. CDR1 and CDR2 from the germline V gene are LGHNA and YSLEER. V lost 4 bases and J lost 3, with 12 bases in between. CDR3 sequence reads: CASSPQGSDTGELFF. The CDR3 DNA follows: TGCGCCAGCAGCCCTCAGGGGTCGGACACCGGGGAGCTGTTTTTT.

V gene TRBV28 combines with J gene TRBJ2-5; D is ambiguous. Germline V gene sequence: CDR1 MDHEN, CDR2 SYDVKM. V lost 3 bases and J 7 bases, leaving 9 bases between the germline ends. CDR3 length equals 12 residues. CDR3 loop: CASSFIGGTQYF. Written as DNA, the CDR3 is TGTGCCAGCAGTTTTATAGGCGGGACCCAGTACTTC.

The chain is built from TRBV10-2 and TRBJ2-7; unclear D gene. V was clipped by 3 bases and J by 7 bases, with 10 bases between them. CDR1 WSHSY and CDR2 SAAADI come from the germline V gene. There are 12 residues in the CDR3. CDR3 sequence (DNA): TGCGCCAGCAGTGACGCAGGATGGGAGCAGTACTTC. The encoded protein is CASSDAGWEQYF.

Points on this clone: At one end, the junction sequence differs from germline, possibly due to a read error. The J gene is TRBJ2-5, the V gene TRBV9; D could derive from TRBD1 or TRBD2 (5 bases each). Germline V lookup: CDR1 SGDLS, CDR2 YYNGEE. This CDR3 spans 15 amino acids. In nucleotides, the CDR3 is TGTGTCAGCAGCCCTAGTGTAGGGACGGTAGAGACCCAGTACTTC. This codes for CVSSPSVGTVETQYF.

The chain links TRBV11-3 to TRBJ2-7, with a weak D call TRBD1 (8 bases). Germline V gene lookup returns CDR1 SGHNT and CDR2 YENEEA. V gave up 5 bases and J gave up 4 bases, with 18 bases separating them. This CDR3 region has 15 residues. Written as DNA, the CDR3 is TGTGCCAGCAGCGACCACAGGGGGGGTGAGTACGAGCAGTACTTC. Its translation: CASSDHRGGEYEQYF.

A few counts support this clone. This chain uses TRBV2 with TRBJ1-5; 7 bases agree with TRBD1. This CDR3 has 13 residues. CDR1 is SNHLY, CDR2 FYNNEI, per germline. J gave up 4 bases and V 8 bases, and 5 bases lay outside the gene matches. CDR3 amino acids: CASGGQLNQPQHF. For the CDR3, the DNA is TGTGCCAGCGGGGGACAGCTGAATCAGCCCCAGCATTTT.

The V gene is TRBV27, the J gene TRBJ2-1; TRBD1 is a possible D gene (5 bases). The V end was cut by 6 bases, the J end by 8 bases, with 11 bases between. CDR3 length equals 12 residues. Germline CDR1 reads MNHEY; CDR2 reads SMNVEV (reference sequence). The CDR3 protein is CASSPPGHEQFF. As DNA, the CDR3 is TGTGCCAGCAGCCCCCCAGGGCATGAGCAGTTCTTC.

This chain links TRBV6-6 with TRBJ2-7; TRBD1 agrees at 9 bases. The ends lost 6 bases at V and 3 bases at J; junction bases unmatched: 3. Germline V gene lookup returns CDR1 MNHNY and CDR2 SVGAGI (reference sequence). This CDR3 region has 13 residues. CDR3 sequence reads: CASSRDRDYEQYF. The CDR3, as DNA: TGTGCCAGCAGCCGGGACAGGGACTACGAGCAGTACTTC.

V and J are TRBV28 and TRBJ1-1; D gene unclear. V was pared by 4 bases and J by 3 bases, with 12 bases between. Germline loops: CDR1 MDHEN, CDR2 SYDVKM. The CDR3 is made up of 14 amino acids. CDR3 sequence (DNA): TGTGCCAGCAGTTCCGAGACGGACTACACTGAAGCTTTCTTT. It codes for CASSSETDYTEAFF.

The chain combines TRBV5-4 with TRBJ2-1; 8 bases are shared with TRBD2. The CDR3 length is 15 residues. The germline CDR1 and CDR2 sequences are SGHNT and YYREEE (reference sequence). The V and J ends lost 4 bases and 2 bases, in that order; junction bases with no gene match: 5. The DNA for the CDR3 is TGTGCCAGCAGCGCCGCTAGCGGGCCCTACAATGAGCAGTTCTTC. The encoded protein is CASSAASGPYNEQFF.

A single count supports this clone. The CDR3 protein is CASSRGGLTQETQYF. The CDR3 DNA reads TGTGCCAGCAGCCGTGGGGGTCTAACCCAAGAGACCCAGTACTTC. The rearrangement uses TRBV7-3 and TRBJ2-5, with D perhaps TRBD1 or TRBD2 (5 bases each). The CDR3 spans 15 residues. V dropped 5 bases and J dropped 1 base, with 14 bases sitting between them. Germline CDR1 and CDR2: SGHTA and FQGTGA. Full variable domain (remainder filled in from reference TRBV7-3 and TRBJ2-5): GAGVSQTPSNKVTEKGKYVELRCDPISGHTALYWYRQSLGQGPEFLIYFQGTGAADDSGLPNDRFFAVRPEGSVSTLKIQRTERGDSAVYLCASSRGGLTQETQYFGPGTRLLVL.

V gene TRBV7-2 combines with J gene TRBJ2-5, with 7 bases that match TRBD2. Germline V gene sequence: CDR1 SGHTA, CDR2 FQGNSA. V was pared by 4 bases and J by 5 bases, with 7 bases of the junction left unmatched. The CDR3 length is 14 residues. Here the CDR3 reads CASSSRGGSETQYF. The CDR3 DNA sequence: TGTGCCAGCAGCTCAAGGGGAGGGTCGGAGACCCAGTACTTC.

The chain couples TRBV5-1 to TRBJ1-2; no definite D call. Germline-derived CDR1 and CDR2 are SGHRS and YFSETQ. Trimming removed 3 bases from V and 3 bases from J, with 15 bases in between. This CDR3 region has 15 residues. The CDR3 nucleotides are TGCGCCAGCAGCTCCGGGGTCCGAAGAGACTATGGCTACACCTTC. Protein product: CASSSGVRRDYGYTF.

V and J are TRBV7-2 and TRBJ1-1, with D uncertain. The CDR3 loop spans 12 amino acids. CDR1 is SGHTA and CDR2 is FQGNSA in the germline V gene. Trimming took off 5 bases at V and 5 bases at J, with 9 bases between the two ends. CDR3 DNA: TGTGCCAGCAGCCCTGGCCCGACTGAAGCTTTCTTT. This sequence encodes CASSPGPTEAFF. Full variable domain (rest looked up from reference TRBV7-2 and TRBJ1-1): GAGVSQSPSNKVTEKGKDVELRCDPISGHTALYWYRQSLGQGLEFLIYFQGNSAPDKSGLPSDRFSAERTGGSVSTLTIQRTQQEDSAVYLCASSPGPTEAFFGQGTRLTVV.

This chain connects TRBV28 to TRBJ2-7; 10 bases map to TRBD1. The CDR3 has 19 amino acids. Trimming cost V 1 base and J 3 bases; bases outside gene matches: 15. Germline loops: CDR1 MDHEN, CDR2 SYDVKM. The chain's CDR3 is CASSLLGDRGMRGLYEQYF. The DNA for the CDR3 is TGTGCCAGCAGTTTATTAGGGGACAGGGGAATGAGGGGTCTCTACGAGCAGTACTTC.

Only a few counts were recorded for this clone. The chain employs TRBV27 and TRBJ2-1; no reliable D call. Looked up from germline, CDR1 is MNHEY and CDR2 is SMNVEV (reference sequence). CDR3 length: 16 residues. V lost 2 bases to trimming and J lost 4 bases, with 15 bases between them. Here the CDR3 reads CASSLLPTVDYNEQFF. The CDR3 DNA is TGTGCCAGCAGTTTACTACCCACCGTTGATTACAATGAGCAGTTCTTC.

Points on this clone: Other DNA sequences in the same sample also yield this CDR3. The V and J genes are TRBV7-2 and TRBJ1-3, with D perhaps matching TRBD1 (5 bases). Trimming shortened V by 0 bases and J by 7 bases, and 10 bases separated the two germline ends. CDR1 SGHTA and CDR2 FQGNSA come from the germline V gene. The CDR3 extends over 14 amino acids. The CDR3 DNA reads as TGTGCCAGCAGCTTAGCGGGTCAGGGCAACACCATATATTTT. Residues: CASSLAGQGNTIYF.

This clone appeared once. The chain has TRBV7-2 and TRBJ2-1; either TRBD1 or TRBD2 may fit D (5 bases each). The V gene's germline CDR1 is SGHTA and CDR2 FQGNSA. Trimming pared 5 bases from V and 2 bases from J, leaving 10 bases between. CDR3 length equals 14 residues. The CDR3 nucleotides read TGTGCCAGCAGCCCCGGGACGGCCTACAATGAGCAGTTCTTC. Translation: CASSPGTAYNEQFF.

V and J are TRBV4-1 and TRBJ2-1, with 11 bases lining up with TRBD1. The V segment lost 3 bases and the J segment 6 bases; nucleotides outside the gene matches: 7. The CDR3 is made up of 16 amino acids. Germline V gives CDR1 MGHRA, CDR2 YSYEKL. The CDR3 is CASSHLAGTGGNEQFF. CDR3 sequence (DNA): TGCGCCAGCAGCCACCTTGCTGGGACAGGGGGCAATGAGCAGTTCTTC.

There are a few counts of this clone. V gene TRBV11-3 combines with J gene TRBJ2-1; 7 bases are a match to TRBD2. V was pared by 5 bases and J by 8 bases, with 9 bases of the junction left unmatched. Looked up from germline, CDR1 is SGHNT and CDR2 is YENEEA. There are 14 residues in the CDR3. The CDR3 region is CASSRGREIDEQFF. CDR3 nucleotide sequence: TGTGCCAGCAGCCGCGGGCGGGAGATCGATGAGCAGTTCTTC.

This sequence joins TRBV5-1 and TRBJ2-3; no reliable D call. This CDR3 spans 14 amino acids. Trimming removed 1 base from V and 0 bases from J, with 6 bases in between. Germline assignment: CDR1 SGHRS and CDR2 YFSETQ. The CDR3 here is CASSLWRSTDTQYF. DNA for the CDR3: TGCGCCAGCAGCTTGTGGAGAAGCACAGATACGCAGTATTTT.

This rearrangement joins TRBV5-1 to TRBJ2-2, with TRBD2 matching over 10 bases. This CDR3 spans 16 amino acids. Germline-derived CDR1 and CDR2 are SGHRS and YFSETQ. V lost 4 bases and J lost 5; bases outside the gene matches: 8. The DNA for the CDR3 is TGCGCCAGCAGCCAACCAGCGGGGGGGCCGACCGGGGAGCTGTTTTTT. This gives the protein CASSQPAGGPTGELFF.

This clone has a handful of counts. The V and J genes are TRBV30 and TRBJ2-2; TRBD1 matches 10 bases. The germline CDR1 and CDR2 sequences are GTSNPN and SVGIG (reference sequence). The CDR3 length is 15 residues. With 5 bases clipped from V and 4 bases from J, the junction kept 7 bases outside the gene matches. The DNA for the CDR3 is TGTGCCTGGGAACTTGGGACAGGGGTCACCGGGGAGCTGTTTTTT. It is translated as CAWELGTGVTGELFF.